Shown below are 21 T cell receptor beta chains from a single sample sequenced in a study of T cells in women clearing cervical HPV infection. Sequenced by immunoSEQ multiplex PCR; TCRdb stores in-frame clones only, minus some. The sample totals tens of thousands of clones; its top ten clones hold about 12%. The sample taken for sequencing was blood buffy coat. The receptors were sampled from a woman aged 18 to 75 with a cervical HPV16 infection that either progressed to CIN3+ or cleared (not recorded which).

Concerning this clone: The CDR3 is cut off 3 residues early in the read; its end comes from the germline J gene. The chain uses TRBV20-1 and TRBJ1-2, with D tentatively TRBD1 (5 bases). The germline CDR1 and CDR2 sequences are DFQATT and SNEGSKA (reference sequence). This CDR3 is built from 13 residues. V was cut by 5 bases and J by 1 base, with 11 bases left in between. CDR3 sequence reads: CSAGQQGNYGYTF. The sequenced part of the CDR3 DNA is TGCAGTGCTGGCCAGCAGGGTAACTATGGC.

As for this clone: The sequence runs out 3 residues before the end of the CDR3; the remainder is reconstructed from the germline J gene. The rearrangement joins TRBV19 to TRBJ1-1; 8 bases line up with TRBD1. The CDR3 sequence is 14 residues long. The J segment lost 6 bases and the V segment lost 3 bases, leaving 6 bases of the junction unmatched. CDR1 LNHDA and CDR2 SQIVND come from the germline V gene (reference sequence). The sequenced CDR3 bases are TGTGCCAGTAGTATCATGCAGGGGGCCGCTGAA. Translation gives CASSIMQGAAE. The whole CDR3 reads CASSIMQGAAEAFF. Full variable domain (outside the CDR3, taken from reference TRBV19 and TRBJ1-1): DGGITQSPKYLFRKEGQNVTLSCEQNLNHDAMYWYRQDPGQGLRLIYYSQIVNDFQKGDIAEGYSVSREKKESFPLTVTSAQKNPTAFYLCASSIMQGAAEAFFGQGTRLTVV.

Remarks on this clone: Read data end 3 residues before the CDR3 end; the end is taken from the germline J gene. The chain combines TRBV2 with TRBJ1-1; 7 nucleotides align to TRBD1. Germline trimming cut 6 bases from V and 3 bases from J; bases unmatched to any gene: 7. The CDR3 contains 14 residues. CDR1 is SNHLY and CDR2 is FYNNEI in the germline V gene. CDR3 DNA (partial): TGTGCCAGCAGCAAAGGGGGCAGACACACTGAA. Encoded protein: CASSKGGRHTE. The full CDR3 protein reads CASSKGGRHTEAFF.

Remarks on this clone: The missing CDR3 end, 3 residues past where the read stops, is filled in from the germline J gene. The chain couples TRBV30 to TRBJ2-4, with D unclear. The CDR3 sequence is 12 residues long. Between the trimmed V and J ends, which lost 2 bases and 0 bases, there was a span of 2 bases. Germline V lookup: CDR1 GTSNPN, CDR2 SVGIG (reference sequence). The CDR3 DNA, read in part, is TGTGCCTGGAGTCTAGCCAAAAACATT. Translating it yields CAWSLAKNI. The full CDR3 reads CAWSLAKNIQYF.

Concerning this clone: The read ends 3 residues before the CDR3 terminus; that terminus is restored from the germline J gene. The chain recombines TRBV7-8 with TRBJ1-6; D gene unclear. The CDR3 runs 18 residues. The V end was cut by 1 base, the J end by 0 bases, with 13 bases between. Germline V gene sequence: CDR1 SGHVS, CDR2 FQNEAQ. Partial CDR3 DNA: TGTGCCAGCAGCTTAGGGGCCCCGGGGAGCTCCTATAATTCACCC. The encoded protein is CASSLGAPGSSYNSP. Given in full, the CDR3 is CASSLGAPGSSYNSPLHF.

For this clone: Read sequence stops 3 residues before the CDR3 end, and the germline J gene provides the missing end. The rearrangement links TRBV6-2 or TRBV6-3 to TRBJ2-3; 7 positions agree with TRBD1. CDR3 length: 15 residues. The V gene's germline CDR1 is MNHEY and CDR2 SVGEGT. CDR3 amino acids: CASSYSGQSNQPQYF. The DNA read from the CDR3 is TGTGCCAGCAGTTACTCGGGACAGAGCAATCAGCCG.

Incomplete CDR3 DNA: TGTGCCAGCAGCGTTTATCAGGGCACACAAGAGACC. This encodes CASSVYQGTQET. The CDR3 as a whole reads CASSVYQGTQETQYF. The chain couples TRBV9 to TRBJ2-5, with D maybe TRBD1 (5 bases). The read finishes 3 residues shy of the CDR3 end, and the germline J gene is used to complete it. Germline-derived CDR1 and CDR2 are SGDLS and YYNGEE. Deletions cut 2 bases from V and 2 bases from J, with 13 bases between. The CDR3 is made up of 15 amino acids.

Here the CDR3 reads CASKKGGTVTTDTQYF. The covered CDR3 bases are TGTGCCAGCAAGAAGGGGGGGACGGTAACCACAGATACG. The chain links TRBV12-3 or TRBV12-4 to TRBJ2-3; a possible D gene is TRBD2 (7 bases). The read falls 3 residues short of the CDR3 end, and the missing part is taken from the germline J gene. CDR3 length: 16 amino acids. Trimming removed 7 bases at V and 2 bases at J, with 19 bases between.

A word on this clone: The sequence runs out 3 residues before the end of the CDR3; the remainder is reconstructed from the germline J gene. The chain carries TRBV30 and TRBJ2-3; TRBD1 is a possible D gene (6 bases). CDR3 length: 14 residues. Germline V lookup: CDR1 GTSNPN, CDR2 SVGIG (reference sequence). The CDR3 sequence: CAWSRDTTNQPQYF. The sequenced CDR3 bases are TGTGCCTGGAGTCGGGACACCACCAATCAGCCG.

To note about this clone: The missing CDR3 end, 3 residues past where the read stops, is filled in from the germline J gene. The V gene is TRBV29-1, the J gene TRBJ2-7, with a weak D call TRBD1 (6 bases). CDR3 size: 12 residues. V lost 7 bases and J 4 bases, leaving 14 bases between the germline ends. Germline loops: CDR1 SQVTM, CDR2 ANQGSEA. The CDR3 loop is CSALTGMYEQYF. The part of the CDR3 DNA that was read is TGCAGCGCTCTCACAGGGATGTACGAG.

CDR3 amino acids: CASSPALVAGAFF. The CDR3 bases that were read are TGTGCCAGTAGTCCCGCTTTGGTAGCGGGA. The chain combines TRBV19 with TRBJ1-1; D is uncertain. The CDR3 end is not reached by the read, which stops 3 residues before it; the germline J gene fills it in. CDR1 is LNHDA, CDR2 SQIVND, per germline (reference sequence). The CDR3 is made up of 13 amino acids.

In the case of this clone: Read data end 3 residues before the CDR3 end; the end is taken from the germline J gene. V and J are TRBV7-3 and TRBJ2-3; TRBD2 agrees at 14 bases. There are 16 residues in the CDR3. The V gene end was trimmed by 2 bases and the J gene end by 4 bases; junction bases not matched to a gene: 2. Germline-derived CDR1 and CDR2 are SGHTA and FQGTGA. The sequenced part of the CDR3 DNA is TGTGCCAGCAGCTTAGGACTAGCGGGAGGCCCAGATACG. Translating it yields CASSLGLAGGPDT. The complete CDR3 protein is CASSLGLAGGPDTQYF.

CDR3 bases read: TGTGCCAGCAGCGCAGGGGTAGTCGAAAAA. Its protein product is CASSAGVVEK. The whole CDR3 is CASSAGVVEKLFF. The chain joins TRBV7-9 to TRBJ1-4; TRBD1 might be the D (6 bases). The read terminates 3 residues before the CDR3 end, so the remaining end is supplied by the germline J gene. Germline-derived CDR1 and CDR2 are SEHNR and FQNEAQ (reference sequence). This CDR3 spans 13 amino acids. V lost 5 bases to trimming and J lost 8 bases, with 12 bases between them. The full variable domain, rest sourced from reference TRBV7-9 and TRBJ1-4, is DTGVSQNPRHKITKRGQNVTFRCDPISEHNRLYWYRQTLGQGPEFLTYFQNEAQLEKSRLLSDRFSAERPKGSFSTLEIQRTEQGDSAMYLCASSAGVVEKLFFGSGTQLSVL.

The CDR3 region is CASSLARRVAETQYF. CDR3 DNA, as far as it was read: TGTGCCAGCAGTTTAGCCCGCAGGGTGGCGGAGACC. The chain links TRBV28 to TRBJ2-5; tentatively, D is TRBD1 (5 bases). The read is 3 residues too short to cover the CDR3 end, so that end is filled in from the germline J gene. V gave up 2 bases and J gave up 5 bases, with 15 bases separating them. This CDR3 is built from 15 residues. CDR1 is MDHEN and CDR2 is SYDVKM in the germline V gene.

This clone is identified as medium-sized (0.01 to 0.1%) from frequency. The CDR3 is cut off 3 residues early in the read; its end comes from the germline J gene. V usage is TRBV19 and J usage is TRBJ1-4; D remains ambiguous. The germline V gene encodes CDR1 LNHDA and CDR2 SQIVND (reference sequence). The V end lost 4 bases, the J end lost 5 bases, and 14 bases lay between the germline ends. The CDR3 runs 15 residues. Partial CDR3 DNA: TGTGCCAGTAGTAGAGAGGGCGTCATAAATGAAAAA. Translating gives CASSREGVINEK. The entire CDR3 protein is CASSREGVINEKLFF.

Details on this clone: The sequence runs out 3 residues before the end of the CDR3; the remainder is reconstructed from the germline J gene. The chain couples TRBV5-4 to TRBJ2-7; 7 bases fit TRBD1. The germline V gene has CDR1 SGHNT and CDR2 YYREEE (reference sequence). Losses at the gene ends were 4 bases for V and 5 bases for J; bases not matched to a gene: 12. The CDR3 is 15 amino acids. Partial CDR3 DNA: TGTGCCAGCAGCCGAAAGGACAGGTTAACCGACGAG. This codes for CASSRKDRLTDE. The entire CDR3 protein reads CASSRKDRLTDEQYF.

The CDR3 region is CASSQGASGNTIYF. The part of the CDR3 DNA that was read is TGTGCCAGCAGCCAGGGGGCCTCTGGAAACACC. The chain joins TRBV4-2 to TRBJ1-3, with D maybe TRBD1 (6 bases). Read data end 3 residues before the CDR3 end; the end is taken from the germline J gene. Germline loops: CDR1 LGHNA, CDR2 YNFKEQ. The germline V and J ends were trimmed by 3 bases and 0 bases, with 6 bases remaining between them. The CDR3 spans 14 residues.

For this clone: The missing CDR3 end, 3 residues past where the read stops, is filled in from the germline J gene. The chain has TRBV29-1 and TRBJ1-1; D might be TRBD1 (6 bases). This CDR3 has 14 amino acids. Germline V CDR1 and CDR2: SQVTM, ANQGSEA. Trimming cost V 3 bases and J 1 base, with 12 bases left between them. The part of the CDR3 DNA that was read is TGCAGCGTTGATTTTTTGGGGGCGAACACTGAA. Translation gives CSVDFLGANTE. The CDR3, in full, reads CSVDFLGANTEAFF.

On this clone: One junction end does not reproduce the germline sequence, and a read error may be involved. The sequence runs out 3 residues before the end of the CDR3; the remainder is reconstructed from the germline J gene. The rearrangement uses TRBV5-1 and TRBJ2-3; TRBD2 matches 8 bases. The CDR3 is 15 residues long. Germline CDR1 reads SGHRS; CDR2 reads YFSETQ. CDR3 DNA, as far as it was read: TGCGCCAGCAGCCCGGGAGGACTAGCACCAGAGACG. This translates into CASSPGGLAPET. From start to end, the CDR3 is CASSPGGLAPETQYF.

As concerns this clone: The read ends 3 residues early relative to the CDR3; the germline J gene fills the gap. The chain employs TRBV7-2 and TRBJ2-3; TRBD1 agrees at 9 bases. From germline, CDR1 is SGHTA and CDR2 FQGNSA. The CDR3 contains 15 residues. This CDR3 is CASSWTGDDNQPQYF. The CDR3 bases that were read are TGTGCCAGCAGCTGGACAGGGGACGACAATCAGCCG.

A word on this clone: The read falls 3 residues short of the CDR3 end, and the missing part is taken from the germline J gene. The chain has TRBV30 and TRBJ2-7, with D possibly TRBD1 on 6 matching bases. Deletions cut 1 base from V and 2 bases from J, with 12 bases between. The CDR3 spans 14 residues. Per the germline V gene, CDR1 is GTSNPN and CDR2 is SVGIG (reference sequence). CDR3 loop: CAWSGGTYTYEQYF. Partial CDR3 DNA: TGTGCCTGGAGTGGTGGGACATATACCTACGAG.